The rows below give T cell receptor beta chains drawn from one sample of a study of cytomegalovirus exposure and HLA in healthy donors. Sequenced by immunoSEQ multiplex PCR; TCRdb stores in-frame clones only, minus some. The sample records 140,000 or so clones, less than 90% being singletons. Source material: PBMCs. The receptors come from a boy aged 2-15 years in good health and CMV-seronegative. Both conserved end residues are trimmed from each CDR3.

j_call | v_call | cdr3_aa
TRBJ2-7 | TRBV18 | ASSRSGGSYEQY
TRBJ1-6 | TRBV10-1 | AGQHYNSPLH
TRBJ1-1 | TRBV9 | ASGRPNTEAF
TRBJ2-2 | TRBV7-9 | ASSPGRQGALGFPGELF
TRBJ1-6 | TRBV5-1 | ASSLVTAENSPLH
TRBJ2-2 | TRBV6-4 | ASAENGGTGELF
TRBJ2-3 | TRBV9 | ASSVSPGGVTDTQY
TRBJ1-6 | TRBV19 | ASSIQQGAGSPLH
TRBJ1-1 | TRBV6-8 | ASSPSGGFTEAF
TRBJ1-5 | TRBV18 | ASSPGAGRNQPQH
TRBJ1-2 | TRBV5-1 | ASSLEGDYGYT
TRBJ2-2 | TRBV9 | ASSGGRDRGTGELF
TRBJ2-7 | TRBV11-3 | ASSLGIAGGPYEQY
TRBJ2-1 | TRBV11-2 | ASSRLAGGRSYNEQF
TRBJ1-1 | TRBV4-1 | ASSQDDPPRSVLNTEAF
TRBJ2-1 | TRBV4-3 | ASSHPGGGNEQF
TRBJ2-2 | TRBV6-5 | ASNRLAGNTGELF
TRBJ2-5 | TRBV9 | ASSGGGAETQY
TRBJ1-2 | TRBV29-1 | SVDEQGAGGYT
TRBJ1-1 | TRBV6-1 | ASSTFRNTEAF
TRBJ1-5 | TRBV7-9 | ASSETGTGDQPQH
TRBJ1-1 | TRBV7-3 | ASSLFSLSAF
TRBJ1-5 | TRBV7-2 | ASSKRTGFSNQPQH
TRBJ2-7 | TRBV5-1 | ASSRPTGRGTYEQY
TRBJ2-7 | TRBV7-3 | SSSLGTAYEQY
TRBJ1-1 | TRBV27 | ASSLSPPPYRTANTEAF
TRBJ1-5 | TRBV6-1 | ASRNEGQPQH
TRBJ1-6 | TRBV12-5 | ASGSDTSPYNSPLH
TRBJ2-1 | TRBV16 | ASSVTTSGRAKGEQF
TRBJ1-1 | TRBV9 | ASSVASSYLNTEAF